A single sample is the source of the 14 T cell receptor beta chains below, sequenced in a study of beta chain features in type 1 diabetes. TCRB transcripts that were expressed got sequenced, as all of the isolated RNA had been reverse transcribed. TCRdb's table, derived via immunoSEQ multiplex PCR, lists solely in-frame clones and lacks some. Altogether approximately 400,000 clones are present, about 14% being singletons, with the ten largest covering 0.019%. What was sequenced was naive CD4+ T cells from blood. The receptors were gathered from a woman under 30 in good health.

The chain uses TRBV19 and TRBJ2-1, with D possibly TRBD2 on 6 matching bases. Trimming left V 3 bases short and J 4 bases short, with 13 bases between. This CDR3 is built from 15 residues. CDR1 is LNHDA, CDR2 SQIVND, per germline (reference sequence). The DNA for the CDR3 is TGTGCCAGTAGTATGGGCGGGGCCCCTTACAATGAGCAGTTCTTC. It specifies CASSMGGAPYNEQFF.

This clone was detected a few times. The chain recombines TRBV5-1 with TRBJ2-2, with D maybe TRBD1 (5 bases). Germline V gene lookup returns CDR1 SGHRS and CDR2 YFSETQ. The CDR3 totals 15 residues. The V gene lost 1 base and the J gene lost 8 bases, with 15 bases spanning the gap. The CDR3 DNA sequence: TGCGCCAGCAGCTTGATGCAGGGAAAGTTTGGGGAGCTGTTTTTT. Its protein is CASSLMQGKFGELFF.

The chain recombines TRBV5-4 with TRBJ2-5; D remains unclear. V dropped 3 bases and J dropped 7 bases, with 7 bases sitting between them. Germline values: CDR1 SGHNT, CDR2 YYREEE (reference sequence). This CDR3 region has 11 residues. The CDR3 region is CASSSFGTQYF. CDR3 DNA sequence: TGTGCCAGCAGCTCTTTCGGGACCCAGTACTTC.

Comments on this clone: Other DNA sequences in the sample encode the same CDR3. This chain connects TRBV5-1 to TRBJ2-5; 13 bases line up with TRBD2. Per germline, CDR1 SGHRS and CDR2 YFSETQ. Trimming at V came to 0 bases and at J to 4 bases, leaving 3 bases not matched to a gene. The CDR3 contains 16 residues. CDR3 sequence reads: CASSLAGLAGAETQYF. In DNA form, the CDR3 reads TGCGCCAGCAGCTTGGCAGGACTAGCGGGAGCAGAGACCCAGTACTTC.

This clone was observed a few times. The V and J genes are TRBV7-6 and TRBJ2-1; weak D call: TRBD1 (5 bases). Germline V lookup: CDR1 SGHVS, CDR2 FNYEAQ. The CDR3 covers 15 residues. Trimming removed 1 base from V and 6 bases from J, with 13 bases in between. Here the CDR3 reads CASSLEGPSVNEQFF. CDR3 nucleotides: TGTGCCAGCAGCTTAGAGGGGCCTAGTGTCAATGAGCAGTTCTTC. The whole variable domain, filled in from reference TRBV7-6 and TRBJ2-1, reads GAGVSQSPRYKVTKRGQDVALRCDPISGHVSLYWYRQALGQGPEFLTYFNYEAQQDKSGLPNDRFSAERPEGSISTLTIQRTEQRDSAMYRCASSLEGPSVNEQFFGPGTRLTVL.

In this sample, this clone turned up once. V gene TRBV15 combines with J gene TRBJ2-7; 8 nucleotides line up with TRBD1. The J segment lost 0 bases and the V segment lost 4 bases, leaving 2 bases of the junction unmatched. The CDR3 loop spans 14 amino acids. From germline, CDR1 is LNHNV and CDR2 YYDKDF (reference sequence). CDR3 protein: CATSTGGTSYEQYF. CDR3 DNA: TGTGCCACCAGCACAGGGGGCACCTCCTACGAGCAGTACTTC. Based on the CDR3 plus reference TRBV15 and TRBJ2-7, the full variable domain is DAMVIQNPRYQVTQFGKPVTLSCSQTLNHNVMYWYQQKSSQAPKLLFHYYDKDFNNEADTPDNFQSRRPNTSFCFLDIRSPGLGDTAMYLCATSTGGTSYEQYFGPGTRLTVT.

This clone was found a few times. V usage is TRBV18 and J usage is TRBJ2-7, with 7 bases matching TRBD1. Trimming at V came to 3 bases and at J to 1 base, leaving 3 bases not matched to a gene. The CDR3 sequence is 14 residues long. Germline V CDR1 and CDR2: KGHSH, LQKENI. CDR3 protein: CASSPWDSSYEQYF. The CDR3 coding sequence is TGTGCCAGCTCACCCTGGGACAGTTCCTACGAGCAGTACTTC.

The gene calls are TRBV5-4 and TRBJ2-1; 11 nucleotides line up with TRBD2. V shed 4 bases and J 7 bases; nucleotides not matched to a gene: 13. The germline V gene has CDR1 SGHNT and CDR2 YYREEE (reference sequence). This CDR3 is built from 17 residues. In nucleotides, the CDR3 is TGTGCCAGCAGCCTCATTACACTAGCGGGAGAATATAATGAGCAGTTCTTC. Residues: CASSLITLAGEYNEQFF.

This clone was found a few times. J is TRBJ2-7 and V is TRBV7-9; 10 bases are shared with TRBD1. J lost 3 bases, V lost 3 bases, and 5 bases had no gene match. The germline V gene has CDR1 SEHNR and CDR2 FQNEAQ (reference sequence). The CDR3 spans 15 residues. In DNA, the CDR3 is TGTGCCAGCAGCTTCACCGGGACAGGGGACTACGAGCAGTACTTC. Translated, it gives CASSFTGTGDYEQYF.

The chain has TRBV10-3 and TRBJ1-4; D not resolved. Germline V gene sequence: CDR1 ENHRY, CDR2 SYGVKD. Trimming shortened V by 6 bases and J by 11 bases, and 22 bases separated the two germline ends. There are 15 residues in the CDR3. The CDR3 coding sequence is TGTGCCATCAGCACGAAGCCGCGCCCTGAGGAGAAACTGTTTTTT. Protein: CAISTKPRPEEKLFF.

The chain couples TRBV9 to TRBJ2-2, with 11 bases lining up with TRBD1. The V gene's germline CDR1 is SGDLS and CDR2 YYNGEE. Trimming at V came to 6 bases and at J to 4 bases, leaving 5 bases not matched to a gene. The CDR3 covers 15 residues. The CDR3 sequence is CASTEGTGGTGELFF. Here the CDR3 DNA reads TGTGCCAGCACCGAGGGGACAGGGGGCACCGGGGAGCTGTTTTTT.

This clone was seen only a few times. This sequence joins TRBV28 and TRBJ2-5; a possible D gene is TRBD2 (6 bases). The CDR3 sequence is 13 residues long. Trimming stripped 6 bases from V and 5 bases from J, with 13 bases between. The germline V gene encodes CDR1 MDHEN and CDR2 SYDVKM. As DNA, the CDR3 is TGTGCCAGCAGGTCCTCTAGCGATGAGACCCAGTACTTC. It codes for CASRSSSDETQYF.

This clone was observed once. The chain recombines TRBV10-3 with TRBJ2-1, with D unclear. This CDR3 spans 13 amino acids. CDR1 is ENHRY and CDR2 is SYGVKD in the germline V gene. V gave up 6 bases and J gave up 5 bases, with 11 bases separating them. In DNA, the CDR3 is TGTGCCATCAGGGAAAACAGTGACAATGAGCAGTTCTTC. Residues: CAIRENSDNEQFF.

The chain uses TRBV30 and TRBJ2-3, with 8 nucleotides matching TRBD2. This CDR3 region has 16 residues. Germline trimming cut 2 bases from V and 1 base from J; bases unmatched to any gene: 8. Germline-derived CDR1 and CDR2 are GTSNPN and SVGIG (reference sequence). CDR3 sequence (DNA): TGTGCCTGGAGTCGGAGCGGGAGTGGGGGCACAGATACGCAGTATTTT. This sequence encodes CAWSRSGSGGTDTQYF.